One sample yielded the 15 T cell receptor beta chains listed below, sequenced in a study of T-cell memory formation after mild COVID-19. TCRdb called the 5' RACE reads again in MiXCR, with one record for every CDR3 protein. In the table there are about 390,000 distinct CDR3 sequences, 15% to 20% of which are singletons. The sequencing input was PBMCs or a T cell subset sorted from them (not recorded which). The receptors originated from a young man who had mild COVID-19 (a few samples of this study predate the infection). Cell type and time point are not known.

This clonotype was picked up a small number of times. The junction does not match germline at one end; this may be a read error. The chain couples TRBV20-1 to TRBJ2-3; 9 positions agree with TRBD2. In germline, CDR1 is DFQATT, CDR2 SNEGSKA (reference sequence). The CDR3 runs to 12 residues. CDR3 protein: CALRGGGDTQYF. CDR3 bases: TGTGCGCTGCGGGGGGGCGGAGATACGCAGTATTTT.

This chain uses TRBV29-1 with TRBJ2-5; 7 bases map to TRBD1. Per the germline V gene, CDR1 is SQVTM and CDR2 is ANQGSEA. Trimming removed 4 bases from V and 5 bases from J; junction bases left unmatched: 7. CDR3 size: 13 residues. The CDR3 DNA reads TGCAGCGTTGTACAGGGGCGCCAGGAGACCCAGTACTTC. Translated: CSVVQGRQETQYF.

The rearrangement links TRBV12-3 or TRBV12-4 to TRBJ1-2, with D uncertain. The germline V and J ends were trimmed by 5 bases and 0 bases, with 4 bases remaining between them. CDR3 length: 12 amino acids. The CDR3 is CASSPTNYGYTF. The CDR3 DNA reads TGTGCCAGCAGTCCCACTAACTATGGCTACACCTTC.

The V and J genes are TRBV12-3 or TRBV12-4 and TRBJ1-4; 8 positions agree with TRBD1. V lost 1 base, J lost 10 bases, and 5 bases stayed unmatched. CDR3 length equals 14 residues. The chain's CDR3 is CASSLGAGGGKLFF. The CDR3 DNA is TGTGCCAGCAGTTTAGGTGCAGGGGGCGGAAAACTGTTTTTT.

There are a few counts of this clonotype. CDR3 sequence (DNA): TGTGCCAGCAGCTTAGCCCGGGCCTACGGCACAGATACGCAGTATTTT. Translated, it gives CASSLARAYGTDTQYF. V and J are TRBV7-9 and TRBJ2-3; D gene uncertain. Germline V gene data show CDR1 as SEHNR and CDR2 as FQNEAQ (reference sequence). V was cut by 0 bases and J by 1 base, with 11 bases left in between. This CDR3 has 16 amino acids.

This rearrangement joins TRBV6-2 or TRBV6-3 to TRBJ1-1; 10 bases fit TRBD1. This CDR3 region has 13 residues. V lost 6 bases and J lost 10; bases outside the gene matches: 8. Germline-derived CDR1 and CDR2 are MNHEY and SVGEGT. CDR3: CASSRGQGVSAFF. As DNA, the CDR3 is TGTGCCAGCAGCAGAGGACAGGGGGTGTCAGCTTTCTTT.

The V call is TRBV12-3 or TRBV12-4, the J call TRBJ2-5, with D possibly matching TRBD1 (5 bases). The V end was cut by 3 bases, the J end by 9 bases, with 14 bases between. The CDR3 covers 13 residues. The CDR3 nucleotides read TGTGCCAGCAGTTTTGTAGGCAGGGAAGCCCAGTACTTC. This encodes CASSFVGREAQYF.

This clonotype occurred a few times. The chain couples TRBV4-3 to TRBJ2-1; 12 bases align to TRBD2. The CDR3 runs 16 residues. V dropped 3 bases and J dropped 6; count of bases not matched to a gene: 6. CDR1 is LGHNA, CDR2 YSLEER, per germline. In nucleotides, the CDR3 is TGCGCCAGCAGCCATCTCGGGACTAGCGGGCTCAATGAGCAGTTCTTC. Amino acid sequence: CASSHLGTSGLNEQFF.

A few counts support this clonotype. The V call is TRBV20-1, the J call TRBJ1-5; no definite D call. Germline V CDR1 and CDR2: DFQATT, SNEGSKA (reference sequence). V was trimmed by 2 bases and J by 5 bases, leaving 10 bases between them. The CDR3 runs 13 residues. DNA of the CDR3: TGCAGTGCTAGACAGACCGGTTATCAGCCCCAGCATTTT. As protein: CSARQTGYQPQHF.

There are many counts of this clonotype. This chain uses TRBV18 with TRBJ2-3, with 13 nucleotides matching TRBD2. The V and J ends lost 6 bases and 5 bases, in that order; junction bases with no gene match: 5. The CDR3 consists of 15 residues. Germline lookup yields CDR1 KGHSH and CDR2 LQKENI. CDR3 sequence reads: CASSTLAGGLDTQYF. The CDR3 coding sequence is TGTGCCAGCTCGACACTAGCGGGGGGGCTAGATACGCAGTATTTT.

The table lists this clonotype with a few counts. Its ends do not fully match the called genes, so a read error is possible. Here the CDR3 reads CASREGGGAVHEQFF. For the CDR3, the DNA is TGTGCCAGCAGGGAAGGCGGGGGGGCTGTCCATGAGCAGTTCTTC. This chain links TRBV2 with TRBJ2-1; TRBD2 matches at 9 bases. CDR1 is SNHLY, CDR2 FYNNEI, per germline. This CDR3 has 15 amino acids. Complete variable domain (other parts from reference TRBV2 and TRBJ2-1): EPEVTQTPSHQVTQMGQEVILRCVPISNHLYFYWYRQILGQKVEFLVSFYNNEISEKSEIFDDQFSVERPDGSNFTLKIRSTKLEDSAMYFCASREGGGAVHEQFFGPGTRLTVL.

The chain is built from TRBV4-3 and TRBJ1-1; 7 bases map to TRBD1. The trim removed 0 bases at V and 8 bases at J, leaving 12 bases unmatched. This CDR3 contains 16 residues. Per the germline V gene, CDR1 is LGHNA and CDR2 is YSLEER. CDR3 loop: CASSQEEWDSLFEAFF. The DNA of the CDR3 is TGCGCCAGCAGCCAAGAAGAGTGGGACAGCCTTTTCGAAGCTTTCTTT.

This chain uses TRBV6-5 with TRBJ1-1; 8 positions agree with TRBD1. After removal of 6 bases from V and 8 bases from J, the junction contained 8 bases not matched to a gene. The germline CDR1 and CDR2 sequences are MNHEY and SVGAGI. This CDR3 is built from 13 residues. Here the CDR3 DNA reads TGTGCCAGCAGCCGGGACAGGTCAGGAGAAGCTTTCTTT. Residues: CASSRDRSGEAFF.

This clonotype has only a few counts. CDR3 residues: CASTGTMDTGELFF. The CDR3 coding sequence is TGTGCCAGCACCGGGACTATGGACACCGGGGAGCTGTTTTTT. The rearrangement uses TRBV12-3 or TRBV12-4 and TRBJ2-2; the match to TRBD2 covers 7 bases. The V gene end was trimmed by 7 bases and the J gene end by 3 bases; junction bases not matched to a gene: 5. The CDR3 is made up of 14 amino acids.

This clonotype was seen more than once but under ten times. J is TRBJ1-3 and V is TRBV5-1; D may be TRBD1 (5 bases). The CDR3 loop spans 16 amino acids. Per germline, CDR1 SGHRS and CDR2 YFSETQ. Trimming cost V 1 base and J 0 bases, with 11 bases left between them. CDR3: CASSLSATASGNTIYF. The CDR3 DNA follows: TGCGCCAGCAGCTTGTCCGCGACAGCCTCTGGAAACACCATATATTTT.